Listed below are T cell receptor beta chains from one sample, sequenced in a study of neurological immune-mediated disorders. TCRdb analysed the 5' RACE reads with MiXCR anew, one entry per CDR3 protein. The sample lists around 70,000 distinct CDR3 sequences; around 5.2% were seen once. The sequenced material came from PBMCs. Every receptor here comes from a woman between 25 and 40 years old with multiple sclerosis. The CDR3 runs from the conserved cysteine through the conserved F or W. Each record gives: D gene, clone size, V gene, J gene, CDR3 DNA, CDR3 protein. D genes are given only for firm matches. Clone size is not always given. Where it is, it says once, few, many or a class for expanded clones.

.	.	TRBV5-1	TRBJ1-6	TGCGCCAGCAGCTTGCTCGGGCAGGAGAATAATTCACCCCTCAACTTT	CASSLLGQENNSPLNF
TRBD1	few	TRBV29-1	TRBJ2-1	TGCAGCGTTGAAATCGGACAGGTCAATGAGCAGTTCTTC	CSVEIGQVNEQFF
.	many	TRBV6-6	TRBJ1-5	TGTGCCAGCAGTTACTCGGGAGGTCAGCCCCAGAATTTT	CASSYSGGQPQNF
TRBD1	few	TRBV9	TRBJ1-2	TGTGCCAGCAGCGTAGCAGACAGGGTAGACTATGGCTACACCTTC	CASSVADRVDYGYTF
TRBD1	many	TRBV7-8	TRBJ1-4	TGTGCCAGCAGCCTTCGACAGGGGGCTAATGAAAAACTGTTTTTT	CASSLRQGANEKLFF
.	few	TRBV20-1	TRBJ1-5	TGCAGTGCTAAAAGGGCCCAGGGTAGCAATCAGCCCCAGAATTTT	CSAKRAQGSNQPQNF
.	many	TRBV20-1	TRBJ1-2	TGCAGTGCTCGGGTCCTGAGGGAAGGCTACACCTTC	CSARVLREGYTF
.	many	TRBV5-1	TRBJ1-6	TGCGCCAGCAGCTTGGTCAGTAATTCACCCCTCCACTTT	CASSLVSNSPLHF
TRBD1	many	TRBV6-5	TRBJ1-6	TGTGCCAGCAGGAGGACAGGGGTTTCACCCCTCCACTTT	CASRRTGVSPLHF
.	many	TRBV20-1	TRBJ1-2	TGCAGTGCTGGAGACACTCTTACCGGGGGCTACACCTTC	CSAGDTLTGGYTF
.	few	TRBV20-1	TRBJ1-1	TGCAGTGCTAGAGGAACCAGGGACACTGAAGCTTTCTTT	CSARGTRDTEAFF
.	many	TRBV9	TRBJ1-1	TGTGCCAGCAGCGTAAACGGTCAGAACACTGAAGCTTTCTTT	CASSVNGQNTEAFF
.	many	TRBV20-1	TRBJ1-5	TGCAGTGCTAGAGATCTGAGGGGAGAGCAGCCCCAGCATTTT	CSARDLRGEQPQHF
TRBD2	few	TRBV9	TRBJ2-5	TGTGCCAGCAGCGTAGCGTTGGGGCGGGGGAACCAAGAGACCCAGTACTTC	CASSVALGRGNQETQYF
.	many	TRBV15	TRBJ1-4	TGTGCCACCAGCCCGCGGGGGCGAGGTGAAAAACTGTTTTTT	CATSPRGRGEKLFF